A selection of T cell receptor beta chains follows, all from one sample in a study of blood T cell repertoires in COVID-19. Only in-frame clones appear in the TCRdb table, and some are missing; sequencing was by immunoSEQ multiplex PCR. Of about 79,000 clones in the sample, more than 85% were seen once. The material sequenced was peripheral blood. These receptors came from a man in his 70s with active or convalescent COVID-19. Each CDR3 is given with its conserved first and last residue. The D gene is left open where the match is weak. The size field is filled for only some rows; it gives once, few, many or a size class.

J gene,D gene,V gene,clone size,CDR3 DNA,CDR3 protein
TRBJ2-6,TRBD2,TRBV6-2/TRBV6-3,once,TGTGCCAGCAGTTATCGGGGGACTAGCGGCTCTGGGGCCAACGTCCTGACTTTC,CASSYRGTSGSGANVLTF
TRBJ1-1,TRBD1,TRBV6-6,.,TGTGCCAGCAGTCGTCAGGGGGCTACTGAAGCTTTCTTT,CASSRQGATEAFF
TRBJ1-5,TRBD1,TRBV6-5,.,TGTGCCAGCAGATTCGACAGGGATAGCAATCAGCCCCAGCATTTT,CASRFDRDSNQPQHF
TRBJ1-3,TRBD1,TRBV5-6,.,TGTGCCAGCAGCTCGTACGTACACAGGGGTAGTGGAAACACCATATATTTT,CASSSYVHRGSGNTIYF
TRBJ1-6,TRBD1,TRBV7-9,once,TGTGCCAGCAGCCCCCCGACAGGGCCCCTCCACTTT,CASSPPTGPLHF
TRBJ2-7,TRBD1,TRBV28,.,TGTGCCAGCAACTCTCCGGACAGGGTAGGGTACGAGCAGTACTTC,CASNSPDRVGYEQYF
TRBJ2-1,TRBD2,TRBV5-6,.,TGTGCCAGCAGCTCGGGACTAGCGGGAGAGCGTTCCTACAATGAGCAGTTCTTC,CASSSGLAGERSYNEQFF
TRBJ2-3,TRBD2,TRBV5-1,once,TGCGCCAGCAGCTTGAACCTAGCGGGAGGACTTCCTAGCACAGATACGCAGTATTTT,CASSLNLAGGLPSTDTQYF
TRBJ2-1,TRBD2,TRBV19,.,TGTGCCAGTAGTCGGGGACTAAGCACCTACAATGAGCAGTTCTTC,CASSRGLSTYNEQFF
TRBJ1-5,TRBD1,TRBV28,.,TGTGCCAGCAGTTATCCTACAGGGGGCCATCAGCCCCAGCATTTT,CASSYPTGGHQPQHF
TRBJ2-3,TRBD2,TRBV11-2,.,TGTGCCAGCAGCCCCGGGACTAGCGCTAGCACAGATACGCAGTATTTT,CASSPGTSASTDTQYF
TRBJ2-7,TRBD1,TRBV19,.,TGTGCCAGTAGTTCCGGGACAGGGTCCTCCTACGAGCAGTACTTC,CASSSGTGSSYEQYF
TRBJ2-1,.,TRBV7-3,.,TGTGCCAGCAGCTTTGGGGGGAGCGACAATGAGCAGTTCTTC,CASSFGGSDNEQFF
TRBJ2-1,.,TRBV19,.,TGTGCCAGTACCCCCTGGGCGGGGTCCTACAATGAGCAGTTCTTC,CASTPWAGSYNEQFF
TRBJ1-4,TRBD1,TRBV5-5,.,TGTGCCAGCAGCCCAGTTCTAGGACAGGGGGTTTCTAATGAAAAACTGTTTTTT,CASSPVLGQGVSNEKLFF
TRBJ2-7,TRBD1,TRBV23-1,.,TGCGCCAGCAGTCAAGGGGACAGGGGCTCCTATAACGAGCAGTACTTC,CASSQGDRGSYNEQYF